This passage covers 12 T cell receptor beta chains from one sample sequenced in a study of CD8+ T cells in alopecia areata listed by TCRdb under 2018. The time point label here, explained by the study, means: baseline before oral tofacitinib. The library was made by the immunoSEQ multiplex PCR assay. RNA was extracted from all samples and reverse transcribed into cDNA as template for TCR sequencing. This immuneACCESS table, as held by TCRdb, lists in-frame sequences with V and J called but not all clones. Of the missing ones, under half trace to an unresolved V gene in checked studies; the others have no known cause. This sample is represented by around 50,000 clones; about 96% of them were singletons. The top ten clonotypes cover roughly 25% of the sample. Source: CD8+ T cells sorted from blood, taken at week 0. All receptors derive from a human donor with alopecia areata.

The genes are TRBV29-1 and TRBJ1-2; 7 bases line up with TRBD1. Germline V CDR1 and CDR2: SQVTM, ANQGSEA. Germline trimming cut 3 bases from V and 6 bases from J; bases unmatched to any gene: 16. The CDR3 loop spans 16 amino acids. The CDR3 DNA follows: TGCAGCGTTGATTTTTCCCTTGGACAGGACCGACATGGCTACACCTTC. It encodes CSVDFSLGQDRHGYTF.

This chain joins TRBV10-3 and TRBJ2-1, with D tentatively TRBD2 (7 bases). Germline V gene data show CDR1 as ENHRY and CDR2 as SYGVKD. There are 17 residues in the CDR3. The V gene lost 0 bases and the J gene lost 4 bases, with 16 bases spanning the gap. CDR3 DNA: TGTGCCATCAGTGAGTCCGGGGGGCTAGCGAGTTACAATGAGCAGTTCTTC. Translating it yields CAISESGGLASYNEQFF.

This chain joins TRBV7-9 and TRBJ1-4, with 9 nucleotides matching TRBD1. This CDR3 region has 17 residues. The ends lost 5 bases at V and 7 bases at J; junction bases unmatched: 14. Germline assignment: CDR1 SEHNR and CDR2 FQNEAQ (reference sequence). In DNA, the CDR3 is TGTGCCAGCAGCCCAGACCGGGACAGGGTTGCGGCTGAAAAACTGTTTTTT. Encoded protein: CASSPDRDRVAAEKLFF.

A single count supports this clone. The chain employs TRBV10-3 and TRBJ2-2, with a possible D match to TRBD1 (5 bases). Trimming took 4 bases from V and 6 from J, leaving 24 bases between them. CDR1 is ENHRY and CDR2 is SYGVKD in the germline V gene. The CDR3 is 18 residues long. DNA for the CDR3: TGTGCCATCAGTGCGCCCAGGGATGGCTCAAAATGGGCCGGGGAGCTGTTTTTT. Translation: CAISAPRDGSKWAGELFF.

This clone was recorded only once. The chain joins TRBV29-1 to TRBJ2-1, with TRBD2 identical over 11 bases. This CDR3 comprises 12 residues. Germline V CDR1 and CDR2: SQVTM, ANQGSEA. With 6 bases clipped from V and 9 bases from J, the junction kept 4 bases outside the gene matches. CDR3 bases: TGCAGCGTGGGACTAGCGGCTGGTGAGCAGTTCTTC. This encodes CSVGLAAGEQFF.

The rearrangement links TRBV27 to TRBJ2-2; the D is unclear. V lost 4 bases and J lost 0, with 3 bases in between. The length of the CDR3 is 13 residues. Germline values: CDR1 MNHEY, CDR2 SMNVEV (reference sequence). In DNA, the CDR3 is TGTGCCAGCAGTTACTCGAACACCGGGGAGCTGTTTTTT. Its translation is CASSYSNTGELFF.

This chain connects TRBV27 to TRBJ2-1; D ambiguous. Germline V lookup: CDR1 MNHEY, CDR2 SMNVEV (reference sequence). The CDR3 runs to 13 residues. V was pared by 4 bases and J by 3 bases, with 7 bases between. DNA of the CDR3: TGTGCCAGCAGTTATACAGACTACAATGAGCAGTTCTTC. Translation gives CASSYTDYNEQFF.

The rearrangement uses TRBV5-4 and TRBJ2-1; TRBD1 is a possible D gene (5 bases). Between the trimmed V and J ends, which lost 1 base and 5 bases, there was a span of 13 bases. The CDR3 contains 15 residues. Germline V lookup: CDR1 SGHNT, CDR2 YYREEE (reference sequence). For the CDR3, the DNA is TGTGCCAGCAGCTTGAGCTGGGGCCCTCACAATGAGCAGTTCTTC. Amino acid sequence: CASSLSWGPHNEQFF. Full variable domain (remainder filled in from reference TRBV5-4 and TRBJ2-1): ETGVTQSPTHLIKTRGQQVTLRCSSQSGHNTVSWYQQALGQGPQFIFQYYREEENGRGNFPPRFSGLQFPNYSSELNVNALELDDSALYLCASSLSWGPHNEQFFGPGTRLTVL.

This clone was picked up one time. The rearrangement links TRBV4-1 to TRBJ2-5, with D possibly being TRBD2 (5 bases). The CDR3 is 17 residues long. V was cut by 3 bases and J by 5 bases, with 22 bases left in between. Germline V lookup: CDR1 MGHRA, CDR2 YSYEKL. CDR3 nucleotide sequence: TGCGCCAGCAGCCACATTTCGGGTAGCGCCAAGGTGGAGACCCAGTACTTC. The encoded protein is CASSHISGSAKVETQYF.

This sequence joins TRBV29-1 and TRBJ2-7; no firm D call. CDR3 length: 13 residues. V was pared by 6 bases and J by 0 bases, with 12 bases between. CDR1 is SQVTM and CDR2 is ANQGSEA in the germline V gene. The CDR3 DNA reads TGCAGCGTCCAGAATCCCCACTCCTACGAGCAGTACTTC. Residues: CSVQNPHSYEQYF.

V is TRBV2 and J is TRBJ2-2; 8 nucleotides match TRBD1. The length of the CDR3 is 18 residues. J lost 0 bases, V lost 3 bases, and 9 bases had no gene match. Per the germline V gene, CDR1 is SNHLY and CDR2 is FYNNEI. CDR3 in amino acids: CASSEARQGLANTGELFF. DNA for the CDR3: TGTGCCAGCAGTGAGGCAAGACAGGGGCTCGCGAACACCGGGGAGCTGTTTTTT.

CDR3 in DNA: TGTGCCAGCAGCTTATCGGCCGGCAATGAGCAGTTCTTC. Translated, it gives CASSLSAGNEQFF. The V call is TRBV7-9, the J call TRBJ2-1, with D hard to call. The CDR3 extends over 13 amino acids. Germline V gene data show CDR1 as SEHNR and CDR2 as FQNEAQ (reference sequence). Trimming left V 2 bases short and J 6 bases short, with 8 bases between. Looking up the rest from reference TRBV7-9 and TRBJ2-1 gives the full variable domain: DTGVSQNPRHKITKRGQNVTFRCDPISEHNRLYWYRQTLGQGPEFLTYFQNEAQLEKSRLLSDRFSAERPKGSFSTLEIQRTEQGDSAMYLCASSLSAGNEQFFGPGTRLTVL.